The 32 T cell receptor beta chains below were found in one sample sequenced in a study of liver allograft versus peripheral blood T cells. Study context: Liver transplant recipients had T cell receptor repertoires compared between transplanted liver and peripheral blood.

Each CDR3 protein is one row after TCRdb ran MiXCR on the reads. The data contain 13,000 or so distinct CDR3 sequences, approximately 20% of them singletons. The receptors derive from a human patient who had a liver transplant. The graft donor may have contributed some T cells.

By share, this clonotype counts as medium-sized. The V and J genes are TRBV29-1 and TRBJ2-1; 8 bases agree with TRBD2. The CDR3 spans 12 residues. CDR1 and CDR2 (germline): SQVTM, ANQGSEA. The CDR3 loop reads CGSGGLYNEQFF. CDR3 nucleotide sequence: TGCGGATCGGGAGGGCTATACAATGAGCAGTTCTTC.

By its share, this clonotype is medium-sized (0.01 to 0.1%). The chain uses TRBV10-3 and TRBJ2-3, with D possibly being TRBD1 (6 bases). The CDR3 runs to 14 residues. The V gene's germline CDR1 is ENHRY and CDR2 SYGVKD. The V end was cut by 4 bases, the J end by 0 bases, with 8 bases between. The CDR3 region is CAISGGHSTDTQYF. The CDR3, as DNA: TGTGCCATCAGTGGGGGACATAGCACAGATACGCAGTATTTT.

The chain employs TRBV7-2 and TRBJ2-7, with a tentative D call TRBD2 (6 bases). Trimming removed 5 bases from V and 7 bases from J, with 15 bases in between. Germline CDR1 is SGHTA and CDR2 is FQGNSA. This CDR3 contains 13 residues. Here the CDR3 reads CASSAGPSREQYF. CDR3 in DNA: TGTGCCAGCAGCGCGGGGCCCAGTAGGGAGCAGTACTTC.

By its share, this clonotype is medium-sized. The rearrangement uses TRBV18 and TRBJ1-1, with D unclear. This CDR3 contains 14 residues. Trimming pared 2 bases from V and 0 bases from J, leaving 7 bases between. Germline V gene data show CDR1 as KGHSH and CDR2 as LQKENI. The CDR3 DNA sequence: TGTGCCAGCTCACCAAGCAGCCTGAACACTGAAGCTTTCTTT. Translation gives CASSPSSLNTEAFF.

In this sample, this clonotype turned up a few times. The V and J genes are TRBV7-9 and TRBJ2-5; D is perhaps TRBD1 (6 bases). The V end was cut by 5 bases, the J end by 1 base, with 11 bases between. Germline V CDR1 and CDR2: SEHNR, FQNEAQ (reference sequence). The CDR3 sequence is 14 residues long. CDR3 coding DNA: TGTGCCAGCAGCACTGGACAGTCCCAAGAGACCCAGTACTTC. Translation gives CASSTGQSQETQYF. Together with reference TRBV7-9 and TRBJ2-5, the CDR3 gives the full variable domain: DTGVSQNPRHKITKRGQNVTFRCDPISEHNRLYWYRQTLGQGPEFLTYFQNEAQLEKSRLLSDRFSAERPKGSFSTLEIQRTEQGDSAMYLCASSTGQSQETQYFGPGTRLLVL.

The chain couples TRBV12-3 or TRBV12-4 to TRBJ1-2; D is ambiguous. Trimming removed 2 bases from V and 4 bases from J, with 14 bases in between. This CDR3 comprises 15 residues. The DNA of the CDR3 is TGTGCCAGCAGTTTAATTGTGCAGCCGATCTATGGCTACACCTTC. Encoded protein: CASSLIVQPIYGYTF.

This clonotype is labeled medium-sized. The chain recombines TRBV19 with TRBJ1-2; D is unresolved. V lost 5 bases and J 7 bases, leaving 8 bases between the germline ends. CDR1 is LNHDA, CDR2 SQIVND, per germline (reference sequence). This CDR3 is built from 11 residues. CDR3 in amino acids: CASSRSSGYTF. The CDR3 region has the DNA TGTGCCAGTAGTCGATCGAGTGGCTACACCTTC.

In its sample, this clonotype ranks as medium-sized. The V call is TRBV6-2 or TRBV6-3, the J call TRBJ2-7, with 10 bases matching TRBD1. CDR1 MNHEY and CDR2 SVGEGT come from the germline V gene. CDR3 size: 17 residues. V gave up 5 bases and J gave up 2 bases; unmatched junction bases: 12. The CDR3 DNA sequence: TGTGCCAGCAGTACCCTAGGGACAGGGGCCTTCCCCTACGAGCAGTACTTC. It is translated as CASSTLGTGAFPYEQYF.

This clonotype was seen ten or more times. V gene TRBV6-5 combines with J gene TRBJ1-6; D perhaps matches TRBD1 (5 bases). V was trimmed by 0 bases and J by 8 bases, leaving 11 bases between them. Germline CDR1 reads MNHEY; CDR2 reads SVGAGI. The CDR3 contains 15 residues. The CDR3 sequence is CASSYSFRVDSPLHF. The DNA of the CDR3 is TGTGCCAGCAGTTACTCGTTCAGGGTGGATTCACCCCTCCACTTT.

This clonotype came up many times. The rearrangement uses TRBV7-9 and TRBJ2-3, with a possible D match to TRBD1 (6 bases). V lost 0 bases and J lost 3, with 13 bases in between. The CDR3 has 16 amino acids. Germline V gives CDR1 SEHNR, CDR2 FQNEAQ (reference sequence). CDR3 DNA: TGTGCCAGCAGCTTAGCTAATACAGGGCGGACAGATACGCAGTATTTT. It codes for CASSLANTGRTDTQYF.

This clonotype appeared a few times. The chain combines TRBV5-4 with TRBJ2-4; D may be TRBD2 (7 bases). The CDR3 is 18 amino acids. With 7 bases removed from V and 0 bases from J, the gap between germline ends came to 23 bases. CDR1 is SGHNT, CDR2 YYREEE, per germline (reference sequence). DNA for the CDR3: TGTGCCAGCCACCCGCGGGGAGGGGGATCTCAAGCCAAAAACATTCAGTACTTC. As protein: CASHPRGGGSQAKNIQYF.

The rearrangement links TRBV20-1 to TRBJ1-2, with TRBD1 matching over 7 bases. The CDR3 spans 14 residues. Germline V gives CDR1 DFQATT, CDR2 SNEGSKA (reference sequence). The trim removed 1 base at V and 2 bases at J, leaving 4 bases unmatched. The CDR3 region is CSARVVRGNYGYTF. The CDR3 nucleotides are TGCAGTGCTAGAGTGGTCAGGGGGAACTATGGCTACACCTTC.

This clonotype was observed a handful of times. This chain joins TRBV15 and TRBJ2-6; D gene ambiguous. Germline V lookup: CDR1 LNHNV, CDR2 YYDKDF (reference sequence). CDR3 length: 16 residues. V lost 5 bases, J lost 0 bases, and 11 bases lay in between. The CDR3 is CATSPERLSGANVLTF. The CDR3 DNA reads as TGTGCCACCAGCCCAGAACGACTCTCTGGGGCCAACGTCCTGACTTTC.

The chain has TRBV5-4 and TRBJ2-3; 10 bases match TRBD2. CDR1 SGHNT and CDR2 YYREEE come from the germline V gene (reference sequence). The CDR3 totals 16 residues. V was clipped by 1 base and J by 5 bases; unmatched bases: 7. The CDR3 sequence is CASSLRPSGREDTQYF. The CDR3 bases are TGTGCCAGCAGCTTGCGCCCTAGCGGGAGAGAAGATACGCAGTATTTT.

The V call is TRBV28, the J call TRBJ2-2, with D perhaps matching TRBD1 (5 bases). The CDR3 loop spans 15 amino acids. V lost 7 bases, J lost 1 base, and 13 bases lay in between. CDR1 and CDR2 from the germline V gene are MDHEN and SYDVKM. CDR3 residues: CASTIGGQNTGELFF. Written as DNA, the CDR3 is TGTGCCAGCACCATCGGCGGACAGAACACCGGGGAGCTGTTTTTT.

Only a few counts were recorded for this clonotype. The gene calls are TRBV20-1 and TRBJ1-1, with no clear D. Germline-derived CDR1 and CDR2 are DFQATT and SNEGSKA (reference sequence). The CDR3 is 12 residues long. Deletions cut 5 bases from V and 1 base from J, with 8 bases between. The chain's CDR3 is CSAFDRNTEAFF. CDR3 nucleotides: TGCAGTGCTTTTGACCGGAACACTGAAGCTTTCTTT.

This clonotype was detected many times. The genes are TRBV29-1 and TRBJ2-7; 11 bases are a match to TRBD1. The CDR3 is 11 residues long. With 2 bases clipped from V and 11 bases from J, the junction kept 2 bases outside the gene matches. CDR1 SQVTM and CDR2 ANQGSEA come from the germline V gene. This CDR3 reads CSVESGQGEYF. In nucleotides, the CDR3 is TGCAGCGTTGAATCGGGACAGGGGGAGTACTTC.

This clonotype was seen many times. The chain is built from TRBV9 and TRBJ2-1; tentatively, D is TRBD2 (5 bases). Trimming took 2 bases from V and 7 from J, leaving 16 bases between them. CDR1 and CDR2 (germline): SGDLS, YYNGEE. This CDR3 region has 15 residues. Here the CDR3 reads CASSVRLAMSNEQFF. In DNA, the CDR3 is TGTGCCAGCAGCGTGCGGCTAGCTATGAGTAATGAGCAGTTCTTC.

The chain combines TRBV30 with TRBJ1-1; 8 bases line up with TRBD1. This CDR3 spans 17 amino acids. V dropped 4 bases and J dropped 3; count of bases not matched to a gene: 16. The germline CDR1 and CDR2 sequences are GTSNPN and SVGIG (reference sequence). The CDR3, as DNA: TGTGCCTGGACACCCGGACAGGGAAAGAGACTTTACACTGAAGCTTTCTTT. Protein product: CAWTPGQGKRLYTEAFF.

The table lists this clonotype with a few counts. The DNA for the CDR3 is TGCAGTGCCTCACTTAGGATAGCGGGGGTCTACGAGCAGTACTTC. It is translated as CSASLRIAGVYEQYF. The chain employs TRBV20-1 and TRBJ2-1; 9 bases are a match to TRBD2. The tail of the sequence fits TRBJ2-7 better, so the J call may be wrong. This CDR3 has 15 amino acids. Germline CDR1 DFQATT, CDR2 SNEGSKA (reference sequence).

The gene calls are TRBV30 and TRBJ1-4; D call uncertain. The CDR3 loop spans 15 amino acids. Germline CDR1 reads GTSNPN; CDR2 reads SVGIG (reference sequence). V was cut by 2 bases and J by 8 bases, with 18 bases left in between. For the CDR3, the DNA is TGTGCCTGGAGTCTACCGGCCGGGGTTAAGGAAAAACTGTTTTTT. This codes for CAWSLPAGVKEKLFF.

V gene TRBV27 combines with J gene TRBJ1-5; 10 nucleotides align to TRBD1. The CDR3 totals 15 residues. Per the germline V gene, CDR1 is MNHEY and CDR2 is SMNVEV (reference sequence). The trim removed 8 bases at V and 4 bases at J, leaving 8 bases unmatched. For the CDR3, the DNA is TGTGCCAGCGCACGACAGGGGGCTTCAAATCAGCCCCAGCATTTT. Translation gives CASARQGASNQPQHF.

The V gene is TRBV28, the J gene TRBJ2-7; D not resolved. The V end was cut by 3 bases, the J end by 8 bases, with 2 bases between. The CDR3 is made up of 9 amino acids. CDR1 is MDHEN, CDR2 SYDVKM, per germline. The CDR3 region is CASSLKQYF. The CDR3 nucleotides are TGTGCCAGCAGTTTGAAGCAGTACTTC. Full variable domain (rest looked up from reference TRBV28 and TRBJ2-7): DVKVTQSSRYLVKRTGEKVFLECVQDMDHENMFWYRQDPGLGLRLIYFSYDVKMKEKGDIPEGYSVSREKKERFSLILESASTNQTSMYLCASSLKQYFGPGTRLTVT.

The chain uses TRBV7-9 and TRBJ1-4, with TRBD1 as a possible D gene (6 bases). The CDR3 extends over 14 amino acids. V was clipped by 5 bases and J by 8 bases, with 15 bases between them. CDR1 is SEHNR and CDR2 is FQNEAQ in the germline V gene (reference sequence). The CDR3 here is CASSPLAGAEKLFF. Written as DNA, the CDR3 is TGTGCCAGCAGCCCCTTGGCGGGGGCGGAAAAACTGTTTTTT.

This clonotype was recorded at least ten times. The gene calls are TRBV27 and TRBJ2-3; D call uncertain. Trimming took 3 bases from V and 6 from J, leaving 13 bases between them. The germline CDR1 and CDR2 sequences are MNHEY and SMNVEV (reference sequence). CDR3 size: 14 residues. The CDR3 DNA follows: TGTGCCAGCAGTTTGACGACGGTAGTTGATACGCAGTATTTT. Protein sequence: CASSLTTVVDTQYF.

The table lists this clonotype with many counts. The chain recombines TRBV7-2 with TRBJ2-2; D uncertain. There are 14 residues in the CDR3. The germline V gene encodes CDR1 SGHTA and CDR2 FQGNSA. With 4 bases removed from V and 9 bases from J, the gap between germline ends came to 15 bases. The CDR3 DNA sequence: TGTGCCAGCAGCTCAGACCGGGTCGTAAGGGAGCTGTTTTTT. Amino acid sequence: CASSSDRVVRELFF.

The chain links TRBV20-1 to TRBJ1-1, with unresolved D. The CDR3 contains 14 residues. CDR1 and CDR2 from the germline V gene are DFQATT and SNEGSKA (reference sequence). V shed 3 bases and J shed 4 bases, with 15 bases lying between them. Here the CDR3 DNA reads TGCAGTGCTAGTCGGGCCCTCCAAGGCACTGAAGCTTTCTTT. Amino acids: CSASRALQGTEAFF.

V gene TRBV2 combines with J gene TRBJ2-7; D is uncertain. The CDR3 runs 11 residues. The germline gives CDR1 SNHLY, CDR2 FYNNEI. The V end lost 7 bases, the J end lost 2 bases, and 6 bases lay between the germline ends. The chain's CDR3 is CASNGAYEQYF. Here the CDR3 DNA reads TGTGCCAGCAATGGGGCCTACGAGCAGTACTTC.

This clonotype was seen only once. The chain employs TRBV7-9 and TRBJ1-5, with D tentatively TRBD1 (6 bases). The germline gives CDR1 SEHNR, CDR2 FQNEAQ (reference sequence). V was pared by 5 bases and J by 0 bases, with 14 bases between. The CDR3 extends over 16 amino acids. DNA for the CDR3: TGTGCCAGCAGCCCGGCAGGGGCAAATAGCAATCAGCCCCAGCATTTT. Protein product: CASSPAGANSNQPQHF.

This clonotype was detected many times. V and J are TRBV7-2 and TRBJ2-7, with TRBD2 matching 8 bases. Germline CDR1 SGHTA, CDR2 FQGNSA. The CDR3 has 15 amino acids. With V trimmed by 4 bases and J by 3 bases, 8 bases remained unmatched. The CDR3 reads CASSSELAAGYEQYF. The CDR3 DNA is TGTGCCAGCAGCTCGGAACTAGCGGCTGGCTACGAGCAGTACTTC. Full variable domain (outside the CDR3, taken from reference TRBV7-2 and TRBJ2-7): GAGVSQSPSNKVTEKGKDVELRCDPISGHTALYWYRQSLGQGLEFLIYFQGNSAPDKSGLPSDRFSAERTGGSVSTLTIQRTQQEDSAVYLCASSSELAAGYEQYFGPGTRLTVT.

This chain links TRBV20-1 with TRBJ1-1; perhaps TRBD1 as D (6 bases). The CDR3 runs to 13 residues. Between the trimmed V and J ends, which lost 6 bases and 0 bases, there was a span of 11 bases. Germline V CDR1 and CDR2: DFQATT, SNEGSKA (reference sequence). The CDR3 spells CSAEQGMNTEAFF. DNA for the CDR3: TGCAGTGCCGAACAGGGAATGAACACTGAAGCTTTCTTT.

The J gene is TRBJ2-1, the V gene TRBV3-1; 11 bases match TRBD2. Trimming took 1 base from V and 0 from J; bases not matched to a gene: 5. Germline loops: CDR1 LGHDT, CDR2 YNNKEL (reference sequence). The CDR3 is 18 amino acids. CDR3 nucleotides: TGTGCCAGCAGCCAAGGACTAGCGGGACCGGTCTCCTACAATGAGCAGTTCTTC. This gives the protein CASSQGLAGPVSYNEQFF.